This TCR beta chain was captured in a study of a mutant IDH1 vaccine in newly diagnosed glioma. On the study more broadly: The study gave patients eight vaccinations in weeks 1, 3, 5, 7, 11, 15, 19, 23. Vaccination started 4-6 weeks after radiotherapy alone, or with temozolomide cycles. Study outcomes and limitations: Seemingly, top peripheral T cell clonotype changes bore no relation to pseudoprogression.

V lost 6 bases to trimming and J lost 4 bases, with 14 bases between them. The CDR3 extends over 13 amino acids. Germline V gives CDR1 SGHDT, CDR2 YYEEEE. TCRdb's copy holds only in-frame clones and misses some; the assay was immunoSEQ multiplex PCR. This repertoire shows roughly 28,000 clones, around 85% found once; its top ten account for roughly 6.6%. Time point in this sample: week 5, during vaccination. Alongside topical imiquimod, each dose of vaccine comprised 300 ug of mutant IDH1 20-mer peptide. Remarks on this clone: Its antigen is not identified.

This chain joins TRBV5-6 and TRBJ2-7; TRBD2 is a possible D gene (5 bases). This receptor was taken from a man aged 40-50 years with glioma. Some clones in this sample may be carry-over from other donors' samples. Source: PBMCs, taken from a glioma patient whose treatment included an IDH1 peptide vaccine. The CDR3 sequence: CASTRIRGYEQYF. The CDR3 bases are TGTGCCAGCACCCGGATAAGAGGGTACGAGCAGTACTTC.